This TCR beta chain was profiled in a study of shared clonotypes between healthy human individuals. Study-wide background: Three plates were used per donor for CD4 naive, three for CD4 memory, two for CD8 naive and one for CD8 memory. General study points: Only blood was sampled, and tissue TCR repertoires likely differ from blood ones.

Method: immunoSEQ multiplex PCR; TCRdb's copy keeps in-frame clones and lacks some. The data hold 2 million to 3 million clones, with 80% to 95% observed a single time. V was cut by 6 bases and J by 7 bases, with 12 bases left in between. The CDR3 sequence is 12 residues long. CDR1 and CDR2 from the germline V gene are MNHNY and SVGAGI (reference sequence). The donor cohort consisted entirely of Caucasian adults residing in Nashville, Tennessee. In the CD4+ fraction, cells were divided into CD45RA+ naive and CD45RA-negative memory subsets. In regard to this clone: Its matching antigen is unknown.

J is TRBJ1-1 and V is TRBV6-6, with D perhaps matching TRBD1 (5 bases). Source material: naive CD4+ T cells from PBMCs. Subset here: CD45RA+ positively selected. The TCR originated in a man aged 18 to 29 in good health. Some clones in this sample may be carry-over from other donors' samples. The CDR3 reads CASSPGTYEAFF. DNA of the CDR3: TGTGCCAGCAGCCCCGGGACCTATGAAGCTTTCTTT.